A single sample gave rise to the 29 T cell receptor beta chains below, sequenced in a study of blood T cell repertoires in COVID-19. The data were produced by immunoSEQ multiplex PCR, yet TCRdb's version contains in-frame clones alone and is incomplete. The data show tens of thousands of clones, roughly 90% seen once. The sample consisted of peripheral blood. The origin of the receptors is a man in his 60s with acute or convalescent COVID-19.

This chain links TRBV5-1 with TRBJ1-1, with 7 bases fitting TRBD1. The V and J ends lost 4 bases and 1 base, in that order; junction bases with no gene match: 7. CDR1 and CDR2 from the germline V gene are SGHRS and YFSETQ. The CDR3 spans 15 residues. CDR3 loop: CASSPLTGQNTEAFF. The CDR3 DNA reads as TGCGCCAGCAGCCCCTTGACAGGGCAGAACACTGAAGCTTTCTTT.

The chain couples TRBV5-5 to TRBJ1-5, with D unclear. Germline V gene lookup returns CDR1 SGHKS and CDR2 YYEKEE (reference sequence). With 4 bases removed from V and 1 base from J, the gap between germline ends came to 21 bases. The CDR3 length is 18 residues. CDR3 DNA sequence: TGTGCCAGCAGCCTGGGAGGCACCCCCGGTGGGAGCAATCAGCCCCAGCATTTT. Translated: CASSLGGTPGGSNQPQHF.

In DNA, the CDR3 is TGTGCCAGCAGTTACTCGGCAGGGGGAAGCTCTGAAGCTTTCTTT. Translation: CASSYSAGGSSEAFF. The V and J genes are TRBV6-6 and TRBJ1-1, with 7 bases lining up with TRBD1. Germline V CDR1 and CDR2: MNHNY, SVGAGI (reference sequence). After removal of 0 bases from V and 6 bases from J, the junction contained 7 bases not matched to a gene. This CDR3 region has 15 residues.

In this sample, this clone turned up a few times. The CDR3 loop reads CASSGDRGPAGELFF. The DNA for the CDR3 is TGTGCCAGCAGCGGGGACAGGGGGCCTGCCGGGGAGCTGTTTTTT. This rearrangement joins TRBV9 to TRBJ2-2; 12 bases fit TRBD1. Per germline, CDR1 SGDLS and CDR2 YYNGEE. The length of the CDR3 is 15 residues. The J segment lost 6 bases and the V segment lost 3 bases, leaving 3 bases of the junction unmatched.

The chain joins TRBV7-8 to TRBJ2-1; TRBD2 is a possible D gene (5 bases). CDR1 SGHVS and CDR2 FQNEAQ come from the germline V gene. The CDR3 is made up of 14 amino acids. The V end was cut by 0 bases, the J end by 6 bases, with 9 bases between. CDR3 in DNA: TGTGCCAGCAGCTTAGCGCGGGCAGCCAATGAGCAGTTCTTC. Residues: CASSLARAANEQFF.

The J gene is TRBJ1-2, the V gene TRBV19, with 7 bases identical to TRBD1. The CDR3 is 15 residues long. V was clipped by 3 bases and J by 7 bases; unmatched bases: 11. Per the germline V gene, CDR1 is LNHDA and CDR2 is SQIVND (reference sequence). This chain's CDR3 is CASSMGQDRSLGYTF. The CDR3 DNA sequence: TGTGCCAGTAGTATGGGGCAGGACAGGTCACTTGGCTACACCTTC.

V and J are TRBV27 and TRBJ2-7; 9 bases map to TRBD1. V shed 8 bases, J shed 2 bases, and the junction held 7 bases outside the gene matches. Germline V gives CDR1 MNHEY, CDR2 SMNVEV (reference sequence). This CDR3 has 14 amino acids. The CDR3 DNA follows: TGTGCCAGCGGACAGGGGTTAGGGACCTACGAGCAGTACTTC. Residues: CASGQGLGTYEQYF.

The genes are TRBV6-5 and TRBJ1-5, with TRBD1 as a possible D gene (5 bases). Per germline, CDR1 MNHEY and CDR2 SVGAGI. V lost 9 bases and J lost 7, with 16 bases in between. The CDR3 loop spans 13 amino acids. The CDR3 loop reads CASNSGRGQPQHF. As DNA, the CDR3 is TGTGCCAGTAATTCAGGGCGAGGCCAGCCCCAGCATTTT.

The chain recombines TRBV7-9 with TRBJ1-2; D is possibly TRBD1 (6 bases). CDR1 SEHNR and CDR2 FQNEAQ come from the germline V gene (reference sequence). The CDR3 length is 14 residues. Trimming shortened V by 0 bases and J by 6 bases, and 11 bases separated the two germline ends. The CDR3 sequence is CASSLARPGDGYTF. CDR3 DNA: TGTGCCAGCAGCTTAGCGAGGCCAGGGGATGGCTACACCTTC.

This clone was found once. This chain uses TRBV15 with TRBJ1-2, with D tentatively TRBD1 (5 bases). The V end was cut by 11 bases, the J end by 8 bases, with 15 bases between. CDR1 is LNHNV, CDR2 YYDKDF, per germline (reference sequence). The CDR3 runs 11 residues. Here the CDR3 DNA reads TGTGCCGCCCAGGGAGGTGGGGGCTACACCTTC. This codes for CAAQGGGGYTF.

The chain has TRBV18 and TRBJ1-5; D unresolved. CDR1 and CDR2 (germline): KGHSH, LQKENI. This CDR3 is built from 14 residues. V lost 4 bases and J lost 4, with 11 bases in between. CDR3 sequence (DNA): TGTGCCAGCTCACTCGCCCCGGGTAATCAGCCCCAGCATTTT. Amino acid sequence: CASSLAPGNQPQHF.

The rearrangement links TRBV5-1 to TRBJ1-3, with D possibly matching TRBD1 (6 bases). V was cut by 3 bases and J by 7 bases, with 14 bases left in between. There are 14 residues in the CDR3. Germline CDR1 is SGHRS and CDR2 is YFSETQ. The CDR3, as DNA: TGCGCCAGCAGCTATGACAGGTCCGGGAACACCATATATTTT. Protein sequence: CASSYDRSGNTIYF.

The chain uses TRBV7-2 and TRBJ1-2, with D possibly being TRBD1 (5 bases). V shed 4 bases and J shed 11 bases, with 23 bases lying between them. The CDR3 is 15 residues long. CDR1 SGHTA and CDR2 FQGNSA come from the germline V gene. CDR3 in amino acids: CASSSLDDGTADYTF. The CDR3 DNA sequence: TGTGCCAGCAGCTCTCTAGACGACGGGACTGCCGATTACACCTTC.

The V call is TRBV2, the J call TRBJ1-2, with a weak D call TRBD1 (6 bases). CDR3 length equals 15 residues. Trimming removed 4 bases from V and 0 bases from J, with 12 bases in between. CDR1 is SNHLY and CDR2 is FYNNEI in the germline V gene. In nucleotides, the CDR3 is TGTGCCAGCAGTGGGACAGTTCTTTCTAACTATGGCTACACCTTC. Protein product: CASSGTVLSNYGYTF.

The gene calls are TRBV7-9 and TRBJ2-7, with 8 bases matching TRBD2. Germline V gene lookup returns CDR1 SEHNR and CDR2 FQNEAQ (reference sequence). The CDR3 covers 13 residues. Trimming cost V 5 bases and J 4 bases; bases outside gene matches: 4. The CDR3 nucleotides are TGTGCCAGCAGCAGGGCGGGGGGTTACGAGCAGTACTTC. Translated, it gives CASSRAGGYEQYF.

The J gene is TRBJ2-5, the V gene TRBV5-1; 7 positions match TRBD1. Per the germline V gene, CDR1 is SGHRS and CDR2 is YFSETQ. The CDR3 spans 15 residues. V lost 4 bases and J lost 5; bases outside the gene matches: 11. CDR3 amino acids: CASSQTGNGEETQYF. In nucleotides, the CDR3 is TGCGCCAGCAGCCAGACAGGGAACGGCGAGGAGACCCAGTACTTC.

The chain uses TRBV3-1 (or the pseudogene TRBV3-2) and TRBJ1-1, with 8 bases aligning to TRBD1. The CDR3 extends over 16 amino acids. The J segment lost 0 bases and the V segment lost 5 bases, leaving 8 bases of the junction unmatched. Germline lookup yields CDR1 LGHDT and CDR2 YNNKEL (reference sequence). The CDR3 loop is CASSTTGGVVNTEAFF. The CDR3 bases are TGTGCCAGCAGCACAACAGGGGGAGTCGTGAACACTGAAGCTTTCTTT.

This chain connects TRBV6-6 to TRBJ2-6, with D possibly TRBD1 on 5 matching bases. This CDR3 has 16 amino acids. The V end was cut by 7 bases, the J end by 0 bases, with 13 bases between. Germline-derived CDR1 and CDR2 are MNHNY and SVGAGI (reference sequence). The CDR3 loop reads CASIPRASSGANVLTF. The CDR3 DNA reads as TGTGCCAGCATCCCCAGGGCCAGCTCTGGGGCCAACGTCCTGACTTTC.

The J gene is TRBJ1-2, the V gene TRBV24-1, with no clear D. The germline V gene encodes CDR1 KGHDR and CDR2 SFDVKD. V was trimmed by 4 bases and J by 8 bases, leaving 13 bases between them. The CDR3 is 13 amino acids. CDR3 bases: TGTGCCACCAGTGAAGACAAACGAGGGGGCTACACCTTC. Its protein is CATSEDKRGGYTF.

The genes are TRBV7-2 and TRBJ2-1, with D possibly TRBD2 on 5 matching bases. The CDR3 is 15 residues long. The germline gives CDR1 SGHTA, CDR2 FQGNSA. V lost 4 bases to trimming and J lost 4 bases, with 14 bases between them. The CDR3 here is CASSSASDYYNEQFF. The DNA for the CDR3 is TGTGCCAGCAGCTCAGCGAGCGACTATTACAATGAGCAGTTCTTC.

This sequence joins TRBV5-4 and TRBJ1-3; tentative D call: TRBD1 (6 bases). Between the trimmed V and J ends, which lost 0 bases and 2 bases, there was a span of 12 bases. In germline, CDR1 is SGHNT, CDR2 YYREEE (reference sequence). The CDR3 is 16 residues long. The CDR3 reads CASSLGGLSPGNTIYF. In DNA, the CDR3 is TGTGCCAGCAGCTTGGGGGGGCTAAGCCCTGGAAACACCATATATTTT.

V gene TRBV5-6 combines with J gene TRBJ2-2, with 12 bases matching TRBD2. This CDR3 contains 14 residues. Germline lookup yields CDR1 SGHDT and CDR2 YYEEEE. V dropped 4 bases and J dropped 8; count of bases not matched to a gene: 3. This chain's CDR3 is CASSPSGGAGELFF. The DNA of the CDR3 is TGTGCCAGCAGCCCTAGCGGGGGGGCTGGGGAGCTGTTTTTT. The full variable domain, its missing parts supplied by reference TRBV5-6 and TRBJ2-2, is DAGVTQSPTHLIKTRGQQVTLRCSPKSGHDTVSWYQQALGQGPQFIFQYYEEEERQRGNFPDRFSGHQFPNYSSELNVNALLLGDSALYLCASSPSGGAGELFFGEGSRLTVL.

The V gene is TRBV6-5, the J gene TRBJ2-7; 7 nucleotides agree with TRBD1. Germline trimming cut 6 bases from V and 0 bases from J; bases unmatched to any gene: 5. This CDR3 is built from 14 residues. Germline V CDR1 and CDR2: MNHEY, SVGAGI. The CDR3 DNA reads as TGTGCCAGCAGCCTGACAGGGAACTCCTACGAGCAGTACTTC. Amino acids: CASSLTGNSYEQYF.

The rearrangement joins TRBV5-1 to TRBJ1-2, with D maybe TRBD1 (5 bases). Trimming took off 0 bases at V and 8 bases at J, with 17 bases between the two ends. Per germline, CDR1 SGHRS and CDR2 YFSETQ. The length of the CDR3 is 15 residues. The CDR3 DNA reads as TGCGCCAGCAGCTTGGCCGAAGGGGTTGTTGGCGGCTACACCTTC. As protein: CASSLAEGVVGGYTF.

As concerns this clone: A junction end diverges from the germline sequence, so it may reflect a read error. The DNA of the CDR3 is TGTGCCAGCAGCCAAACTCGGGAACGGATACCATATTTT. Translation gives CASSQTRERIPYF. The rearrangement links TRBV7-3 to TRBJ1-1, with no clear D. Germline V gene data show CDR1 as SGHTA and CDR2 as FQGTGA. CDR3 size: 13 residues.

The chain combines TRBV18 with TRBJ1-4; D is perhaps TRBD1 (6 bases). The CDR3 contains 16 residues. V lost 2 bases to trimming and J lost 8 bases, with 18 bases between them. Germline V CDR1 and CDR2: KGHSH, LQKENI. For the CDR3, the DNA is TGTGCCAGCTCACCAGAGGCTACAGGGATCCTAGAAAAACTGTTTTTT. Translation: CASSPEATGILEKLFF.

The genes are TRBV12-5 and TRBJ2-3, with 9 positions matching TRBD1. Germline assignment: CDR1 LGHNT and CDR2 FRNRAP. This CDR3 has 16 residues. The V gene end was trimmed by 0 bases and the J gene end by 7 bases; junction bases not matched to a gene: 8. The CDR3: CASGLVRTGGRNTQYF. Here the CDR3 DNA reads TGTGCTAGTGGTTTGGTACGAACAGGGGGCAGGAATACGCAGTATTTT. Full variable domain (outside the CDR3, taken from reference TRBV12-5 and TRBJ2-3): DARVTQTPRHKVTEMGQEVTMRCQPILGHNTVFWYRQTMMQGLELLAYFRNRAPLDDSGMPKDRFSAEMPDATLATLKIQPSEPRDSAVYFCASGLVRTGGRNTQYFGPGTRLTVL.

The table lists this clone with a count of one. The chain couples TRBV11-3 to TRBJ2-2; TRBD1 is a possible D gene (5 bases). In germline, CDR1 is SGHNT, CDR2 YENEEA. CDR3 size: 16 residues. Deletions cut 1 base from V and 5 bases from J, with 14 bases between. The CDR3 coding sequence is TGTGCCAGCAGCTTAGTTGTGTCAGGGTCGACCGGGGAGCTGTTTTTT. Translating it yields CASSLVVSGSTGELFF.

The rearrangement uses TRBV24-1 and TRBJ1-5; 9 bases fit TRBD1. This CDR3 comprises 16 residues. The V gene end was trimmed by 4 bases and the J gene end by 9 bases; junction bases not matched to a gene: 12. In germline, CDR1 is KGHDR, CDR2 SFDVKD. CDR3 sequence reads: CATSDPGRQGDWPQHF. CDR3 bases: TGTGCCACCAGTGACCCCGGGCGACAGGGGGATTGGCCCCAGCATTTT.